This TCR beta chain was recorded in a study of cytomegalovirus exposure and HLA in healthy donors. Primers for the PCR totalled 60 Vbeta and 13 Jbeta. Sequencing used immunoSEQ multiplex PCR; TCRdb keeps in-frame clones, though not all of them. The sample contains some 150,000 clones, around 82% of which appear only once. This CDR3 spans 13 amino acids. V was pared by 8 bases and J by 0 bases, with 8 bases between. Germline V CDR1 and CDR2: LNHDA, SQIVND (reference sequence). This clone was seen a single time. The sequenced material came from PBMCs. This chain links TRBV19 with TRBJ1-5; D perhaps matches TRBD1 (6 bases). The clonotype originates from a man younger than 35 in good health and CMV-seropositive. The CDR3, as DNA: TGTGCCAGTCAGGGGTATAGCAATCAGCCCCAGCATTTT. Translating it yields CASQGYSNQPQHF.